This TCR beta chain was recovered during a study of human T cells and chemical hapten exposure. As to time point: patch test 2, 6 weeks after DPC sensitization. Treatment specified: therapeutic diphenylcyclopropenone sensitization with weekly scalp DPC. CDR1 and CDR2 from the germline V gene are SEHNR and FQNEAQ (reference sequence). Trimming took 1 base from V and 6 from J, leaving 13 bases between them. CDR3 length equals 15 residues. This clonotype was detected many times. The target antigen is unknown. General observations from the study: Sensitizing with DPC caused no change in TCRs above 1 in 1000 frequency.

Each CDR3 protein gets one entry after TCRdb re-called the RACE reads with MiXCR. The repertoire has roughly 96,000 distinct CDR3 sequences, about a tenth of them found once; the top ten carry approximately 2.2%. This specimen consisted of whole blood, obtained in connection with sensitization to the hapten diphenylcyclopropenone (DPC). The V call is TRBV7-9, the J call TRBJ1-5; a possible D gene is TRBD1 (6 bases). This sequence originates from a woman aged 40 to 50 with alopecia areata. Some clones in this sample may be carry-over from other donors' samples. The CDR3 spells CASSLEGGGGQPQHF. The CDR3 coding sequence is TGTGCCAGCAGCTTAGAGGGAGGAGGGGGTCAGCCCCAGCATTTT.